This section outlines one T cell receptor (beta chain) sequence together with its context. The antigen remains unidentified. TCRdb processed the RT-PCR reads anew with MiXCR; each CDR3 protein has one entry. The table lists 450,000 to 550,000 distinct CDR3 sequences, 25% of them singletons. The sample belongs to a study of response to subunit inactivated influenza vaccine. This CDR3 spans 14 amino acids. Germline V CDR1 and CDR2: DFQATT, SNEGSKA (reference sequence). The ends were cut back, 6 bases at V and 0 bases at J, with 11 bases in the middle. Notes on the study in general: With each seasonal influenza vaccination, the authors suggested, few new T cells are recruited.

Specimen: CD4+ T cells sorted from PBMCs, collected more than 4 days after vaccination. J is TRBJ1-4 and V is TRBV20-1; D perhaps matches TRBD1 (5 bases). The TCR sequence derives from a man aged 50-59 years who received an inactivated influenza vaccine. The CDR3 loop is CSAPRGTTNEKLFF. The DNA of the CDR3 is TGCAGTGCCCCGAGGGGTACAACTAATGAAAAACTGTTTTTT.